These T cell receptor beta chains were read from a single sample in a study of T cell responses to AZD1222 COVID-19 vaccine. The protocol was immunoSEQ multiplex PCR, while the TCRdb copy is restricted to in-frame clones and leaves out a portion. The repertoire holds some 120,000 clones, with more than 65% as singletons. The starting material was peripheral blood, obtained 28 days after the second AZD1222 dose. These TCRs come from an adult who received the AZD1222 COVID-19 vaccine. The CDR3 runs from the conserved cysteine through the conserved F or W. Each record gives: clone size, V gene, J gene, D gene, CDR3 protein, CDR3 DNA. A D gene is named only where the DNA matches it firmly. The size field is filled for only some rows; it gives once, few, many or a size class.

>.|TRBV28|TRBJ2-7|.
CASSAGSQEQYF
TGTGCCAGCAGTGCAGGATCTCAGGAGCAGTACTTC
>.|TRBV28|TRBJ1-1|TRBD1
CASRLGQGRSEAFF
TGTGCCAGCAGACTAGGACAGGGGAGATCTGAAGCTTTCTTT
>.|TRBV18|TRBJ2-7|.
CASSARAAAFYEQYF
TGTGCCAGCTCAGCTCGGGCCGCGGCCTTCTACGAGCAGTACTTC
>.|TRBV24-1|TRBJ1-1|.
CATSDFSNTEAFF
TGTGCCACCAGTGATTTTAGTAACACTGAAGCTTTCTTT
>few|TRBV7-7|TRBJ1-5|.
CASSFGQGRRNQPQHF
TGTGCTAGCAGCTTCGGTCAGGGGCGGCGGAATCAGCCCCAGCATTTT
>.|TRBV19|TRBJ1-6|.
CASEARGSPLHF
TGTGCTTCAGAAGCGAGGGGGTCACCCCTCCACTTT
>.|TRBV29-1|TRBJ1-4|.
CSVQGGDEKLFF
TGCAGCGTACAGGGAGGGGATGAAAAACTGTTTTTT
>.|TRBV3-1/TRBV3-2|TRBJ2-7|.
CASSQGLGTYEQYF
TGTGCCAGCAGCCAAGGGCTAGGGACCTACGAGCAGTACTTC
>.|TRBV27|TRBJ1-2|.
CASSTYRDWYGYTF
TGTGCCAGCAGCACCTACAGGGACTGGTATGGCTACACCTTC
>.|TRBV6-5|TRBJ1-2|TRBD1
CASSLTGVGGYTF
TGTGCCAGCAGTTTGACAGGGGTCGGGGGCTACACCTTC
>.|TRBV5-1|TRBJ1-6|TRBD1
CASSHTGTGNSPLHF
TGCGCCAGCAGCCACACCGGGACAGGAAATTCACCCCTCCACTTT
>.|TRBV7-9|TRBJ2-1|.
CASSLRTNEQFF
TGTGCCAGCAGCTTAAGGACGAATGAGCAGTTCTTC
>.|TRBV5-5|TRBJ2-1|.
CASSLSAGSYNEQFF
TGTGCCAGCAGCTTGTCGGCGGGGTCCTACAATGAGCAGTTCTTC
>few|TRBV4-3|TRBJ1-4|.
CASSSQAGSNEKLFF
TGCGCCAGCAGCAGCCAAGCTGGGTCTAATGAAAAACTGTTTTTT
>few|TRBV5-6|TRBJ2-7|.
CASSIQSYEQYF
TGTGCCAGCAGCATCCAGAGCTACGAGCAGTACTTC
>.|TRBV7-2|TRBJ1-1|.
CASRLFGVTEAFF
TGTGCCAGCAGACTCTTTGGGGTGACTGAAGCTTTCTTT
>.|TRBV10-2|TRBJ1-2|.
CASSESVGAAISYTF
TGCGCCAGCAGTGAGTCGGTAGGGGCCGCGATTTCGTACACCTTC
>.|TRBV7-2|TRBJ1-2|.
CASSSRTPHYGYTF
TGTGCCAGCAGCTCTAGGACACCACACTATGGCTACACCTTC
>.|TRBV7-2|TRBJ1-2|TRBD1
CASSFSQGSGYTF
TGTGCCAGCAGCTTTTCACAGGGGTCTGGCTACACCTTC
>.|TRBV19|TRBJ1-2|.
CASGFEGANYGYTF
TGTGCCAGTGGGTTCGAGGGAGCTAACTATGGCTACACCTTC
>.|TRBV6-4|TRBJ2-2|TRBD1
CASSDQGQGDTGELFF
TGTGCCAGCAGTGACCAGGGACAGGGGGACACCGGGGAGCTGTTTTTT
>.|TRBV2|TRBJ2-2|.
CASSEADGTHLGTGELFF
TGTGCCAGCAGTGAAGCGGACGGGACACACCTAGGGACCGGGGAGCTGTTTTTT
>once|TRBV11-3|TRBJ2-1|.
CASSLVSKNNEQFF
TGTGCCAGCAGCTTAGTTTCCAAAAACAATGAGCAGTTCTTC
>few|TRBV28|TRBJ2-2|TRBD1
CASSSRTGHASTGELFF
TGTGCCAGCAGTTCACGGACAGGCCATGCGAGCACCGGGGAGCTGTTTTTT
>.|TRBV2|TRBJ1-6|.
CASRAYAGPGRSLHF
TGTGCCAGCAGAGCCTATGCGGGCCCCGGGAGATCCCTCCACTTT
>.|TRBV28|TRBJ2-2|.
CASSFGLNTGELFF
TGTGCCAGCAGTTTTGGGCTCAACACCGGGGAGCTGTTTTTT
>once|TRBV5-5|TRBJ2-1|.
CASSRTVNSYNEQFF
TGTGCCAGCAGCAGGACCGTGAACTCCTACAATGAGCAGTTCTTC
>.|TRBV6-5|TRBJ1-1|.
CASSWGQGTEAFF
TGTGCCAGCAGTTGGGGGCAAGGCACTGAAGCTTTCTTT
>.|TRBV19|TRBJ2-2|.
CASDERDGGELFF
TGTGCCAGTGACGAGAGGGATGGCGGGGAGCTGTTTTTT
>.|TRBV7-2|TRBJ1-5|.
CASSPEVYQPQHF
TGTGCCAGCTCTCCCGAGGTGTATCAGCCCCAGCATTTT
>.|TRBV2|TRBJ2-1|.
CASSVRTVLGNEQFF
TGTGCCAGCAGTGTAAGAACAGTTCTGGGGAATGAGCAGTTCTTC
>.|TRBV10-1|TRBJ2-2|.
CASSDPLSPTNTGELFF
TGCGCCAGCAGTGACCCTCTTTCACCCACGAACACCGGGGAGCTGTTTTTT
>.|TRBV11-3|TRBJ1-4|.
CASSLGQPNEKLFF
TGTGCCAGCAGCTTGGGGCAGCCCAATGAAAAACTGTTTTTT
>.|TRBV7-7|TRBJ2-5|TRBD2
CASSSSGGLEETQYF
TGTGCTAGCAGTAGTAGCGGGGGCTTGGAGGAGACCCAGTACTTC
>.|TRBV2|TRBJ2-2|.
CATQRGPANTGELFF
TGTGCCACCCAACGTGGGCCCGCGAACACCGGGGAGCTGTTTTTT
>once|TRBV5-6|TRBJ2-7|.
CASTRESSYEQYF
TGTGCCAGCACGAGGGAGAGCTCCTACGAGCAGTACTTC
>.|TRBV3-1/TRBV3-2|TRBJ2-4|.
CASSQSETVNIQYF
TGTGCCAGCAGCCAAAGTGAAACTGTAAACATTCAGTACTTC
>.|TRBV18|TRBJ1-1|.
CASSARRDGEAFF
TGTGCCAGCTCAGCTCGGCGGGATGGTGAAGCTTTCTTT
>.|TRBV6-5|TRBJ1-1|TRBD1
CASRLGGGGEAFF
TGTGCCAGCAGGTTGGGAGGGGGCGGTGAAGCTTTCTTT
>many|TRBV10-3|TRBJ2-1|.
CAINQGSSYNEQFF
TGTGCCATCAATCAGGGGAGCTCCTACAATGAGCAGTTCTTC